This TCR beta chain is from a study of blood T cell repertoires in COVID-19. The assay was immunoSEQ multiplex PCR, and TCRdb's table has in-frame clones only and misses some. The table shows some 140,000 clones, with under 80% occurring only once. Germline V CDR1 and CDR2: MNHEY, SVGAGI. V lost 8 bases and J lost 0; bases outside the gene matches: 8. CDR3 length: 15 residues. The TCR sequence derives from a man older than 75 with acute or convalescent COVID-19. The sample consisted of peripheral blood. V is TRBV6-5 and J is TRBJ1-2, with 8 bases aligning to TRBD1. CDR3 region: CASQDRDRSNYGYTF. CDR3 nucleotides: TGTGCCAGCCAGGACAGGGATCGGTCTAACTATGGCTACACCTTC.